Listed below are T cell receptor beta chains from one sample, sequenced in a study of T cell responses to AZD1222 COVID-19 vaccine. Generated by immunoSEQ multiplex PCR, the TCRdb table keeps only in-frame clones and is missing some. The sample yields some 90,000 clones, 89% seen once. Specimen: peripheral blood, collected on day 0 of AZD1222 vaccination. These TCRs come from an adult in good health. CDR3s include the opening cysteine and the closing phenylalanine or tryptophan. The D gene is left open where the match is weak. Clone size appears in some rows only: once, few, many, or a class for an expanded clone.

V: TRBV7-9; size: .; J: TRBJ1-1; D: .; CDR3: CASKKGEATEAFF; DNA: TGTGCCAGCAAGAAGGGGGAGGCCACTGAAGCTTTCTTT
V: TRBV13; size: .; J: TRBJ2-2; D: .; CDR3: CASSLGLPVGGTGELFF; DNA: TGTGCCAGCAGCTTAGGATTGCCAGTGGGGGGCACCGGGGAGCTGTTTTTT
V: TRBV6-5; size: .; J: TRBJ1-1; D: .; CDR3: CASSYFAGMNTEAFF; DNA: TGTGCCAGCAGTTACTTCGCAGGGATGAACACTGAAGCTTTCTTT
V: TRBV19; size: .; J: TRBJ1-2; D: .; CDR3: CASSTRAFGPHGYTF; DNA: TGTGCCAGTAGTACACGGGCATTCGGGCCCCATGGCTACACCTTC
V: TRBV27; size: .; J: TRBJ1-2; D: TRBD1; CDR3: CASSKTGGGGYGYTF; DNA: TGTGCCAGCAGTAAAACAGGGGGCGGGGGCTATGGCTACACCTTC
V: TRBV19; size: .; J: TRBJ1-1; D: TRBD1; CDR3: CASRTQGGQGVSEAFF; DNA: TGTGCCAGTAGAACCCAGGGGGGACAGGGGGTCTCTGAAGCTTTCTTT
V: TRBV7-2; size: .; J: TRBJ1-5; D: .; CDR3: CASSPQGGQPQHF; DNA: TGTGCCAGCAGCCCGCAGGGTGGACAGCCCCAGCATTTT
V: TRBV5-6; size: .; J: TRBJ1-5; D: .; CDR3: CASSLGVRDFSNQPQHF; DNA: TGTGCCAGCAGCTTGGGTGTGCGCGATTTTAGCAATCAGCCCCAGCATTTT
V: TRBV5-1; size: .; J: TRBJ2-5; D: TRBD2; CDR3: CASSSRRGDDETQYF; DNA: TGCGCCAGCAGCTCGCGTCGGGGGGACGACGAGACCCAGTACTTC
V: TRBV6-1; size: .; J: TRBJ2-7; D: TRBD1; CDR3: CASSEYGGTGFEEQYF; DNA: TGTGCCAGCAGTGAATACGGCGGGACAGGGTTTGAGGAGCAGTACTTC
V: TRBV7-9; size: .; J: TRBJ1-3; D: TRBD1; CDR3: CASSALRDRAISGNTIYF; DNA: TGTGCCAGCAGCGCCCTCCGGGACAGGGCAATCTCTGGAAACACCATATATTTT
V: TRBV10-3; size: .; J: TRBJ1-1; D: .; CDR3: CAISDGDLITEAFF; DNA: TGTGCCATCAGTGATGGGGATTTGATCACTGAAGCTTTCTTT
V: TRBV5-5; size: .; J: TRBJ2-7; D: .; CDR3: CASGEGENFFYEQYF; DNA: TGTGCCAGCGGGGAAGGGGAAAACTTTTTCTACGAGCAGTACTTC
V: TRBV27; size: .; J: TRBJ1-1; D: .; CDR3: CASKILGGAGTEAFF; DNA: TGTGCCAGCAAGATATTAGGGGGGGCCGGAACTGAAGCTTTCTTT
V: TRBV5-1; size: few; J: TRBJ2-3; D: TRBD2; CDR3: CASSLSPTLSGGPTDTQYF; DNA: TGCGCCAGCAGCTTGTCCCCGACGCTTAGCGGGGGACCCACAGATACGCAGTATTTT
V: TRBV6-5; size: .; J: TRBJ2-7; D: .; CDR3: CASSRDYGYEQYF; DNA: TGTGCCAGCAGTAGGGATTATGGCTACGAGCAGTACTTC